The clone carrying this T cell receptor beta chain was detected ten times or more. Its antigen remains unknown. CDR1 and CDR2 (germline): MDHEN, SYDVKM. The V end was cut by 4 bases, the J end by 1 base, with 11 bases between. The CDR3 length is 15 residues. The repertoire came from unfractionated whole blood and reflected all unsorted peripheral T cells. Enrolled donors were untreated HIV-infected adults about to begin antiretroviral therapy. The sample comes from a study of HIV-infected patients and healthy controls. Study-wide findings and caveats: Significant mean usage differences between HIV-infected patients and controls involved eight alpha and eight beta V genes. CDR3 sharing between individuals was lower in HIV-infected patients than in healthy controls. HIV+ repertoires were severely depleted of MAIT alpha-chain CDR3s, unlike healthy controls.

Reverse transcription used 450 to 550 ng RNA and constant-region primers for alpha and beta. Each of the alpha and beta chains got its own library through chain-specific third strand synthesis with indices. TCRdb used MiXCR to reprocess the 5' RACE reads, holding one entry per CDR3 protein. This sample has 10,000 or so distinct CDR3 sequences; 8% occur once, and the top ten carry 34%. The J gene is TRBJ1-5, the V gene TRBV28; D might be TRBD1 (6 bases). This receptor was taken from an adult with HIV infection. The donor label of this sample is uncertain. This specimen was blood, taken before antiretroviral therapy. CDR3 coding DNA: TGTGCCAGCAGTTCGACAGGCCTGAGCAATCAGCCCCAGCATTTT. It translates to CASSSTGLSNQPQHF. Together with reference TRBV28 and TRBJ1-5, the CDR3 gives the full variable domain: DVKVTQSSRYLVKRTGEKVFLECVQDMDHENMFWYRQDPGLGLRLIYFSYDVKMKEKGDIPEGYSVSREKKERFSLILESASTNQTSMYLCASSSTGLSNQPQHFGDGTRLSIL.